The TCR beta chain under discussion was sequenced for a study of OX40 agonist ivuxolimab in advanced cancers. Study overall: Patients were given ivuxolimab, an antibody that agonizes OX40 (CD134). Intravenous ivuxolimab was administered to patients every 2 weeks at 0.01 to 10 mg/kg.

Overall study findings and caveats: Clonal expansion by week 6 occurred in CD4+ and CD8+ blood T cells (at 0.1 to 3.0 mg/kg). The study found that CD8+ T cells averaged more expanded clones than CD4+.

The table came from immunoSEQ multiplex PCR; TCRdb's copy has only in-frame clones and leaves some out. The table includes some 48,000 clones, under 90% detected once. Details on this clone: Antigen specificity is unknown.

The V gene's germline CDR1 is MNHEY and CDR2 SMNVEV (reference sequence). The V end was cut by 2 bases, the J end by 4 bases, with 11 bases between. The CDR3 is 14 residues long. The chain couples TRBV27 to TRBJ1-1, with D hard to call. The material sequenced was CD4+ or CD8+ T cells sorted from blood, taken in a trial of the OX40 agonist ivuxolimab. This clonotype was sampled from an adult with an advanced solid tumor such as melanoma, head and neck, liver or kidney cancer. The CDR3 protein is CASSLEGWGTEAFF. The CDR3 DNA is TGTGCCAGCAGTTTAGAGGGTTGGGGCACTGAAGCTTTCTTT.